These 19 T cell receptor beta chains share one sample of origin, sequenced in a study of T-cell reconstitution after alpha-beta-depleted transplantation in children. Preparation of the TCRbeta library involved a method that used unique molecular identifiers. Each CDR3 protein gets one entry after TCRdb re-called the PCR reads with MiXCR. Among about 74,000 distinct CDR3 sequences listed, 12% to 15% were seen once. Sequenced material: PBMCs, mostly from graft donor cells, taken 180 days after TCRalphabeta/CD19-depleted stem cell transplant. The receptor set was obtained from a male patient between 2 and 9 years old who had a stem cell transplant for acute lymphoblastic leukemia, so the T cells may come from the graft donor.

CDR3 in amino acids: CASSRELGGTGANVLTF. As DNA, the CDR3 is TGCGCCAGCAGCCGGGAGTTGGGGGGCACTGGGGCCAACGTCCTGACTTTC. The V gene is TRBV5-1, the J gene TRBJ2-6; the D call may be TRBD1 or TRBD2 (6 bases each). The CDR3 has 17 residues. Trimming removed 4 bases at V and 2 bases at J, with 16 bases between. Germline V lookup: CDR1 SGHRS, CDR2 YFSETQ.

The V gene is TRBV18, the J gene TRBJ2-1; D gene unclear. Germline V gene lookup returns CDR1 KGHSH and CDR2 LQKENI. Trimming removed 0 bases at V and 10 bases at J, with 13 bases between. The CDR3 runs 14 residues. This CDR3 reads CASSPPKSLHEQFF. CDR3 sequence (DNA): TGTGCCAGCTCACCACCGAAGAGCCTGCACGAGCAGTTCTTC.

This clonotype was seen at least ten times. This sequence joins TRBV12-3 or TRBV12-4 and TRBJ1-1; D is perhaps TRBD1 (5 bases). The CDR3 has 14 residues. V shed 5 bases and J shed 5 bases, with 15 bases lying between them. The CDR3 nucleotides are TGTGCCAGCAGTCCGGGACCGGGGGGTACTGAAGCTTTCTTT. Translation gives CASSPGPGGTEAFF.

The rearrangement links TRBV29-1 to TRBJ2-4; weak D call: TRBD2 (6 bases). Germline V lookup: CDR1 SQVTM, CDR2 ANQGSEA. There are 11 residues in the CDR3. Between the trimmed V and J ends, which lost 0 bases and 16 bases, there was a span of 13 bases. The CDR3 region is CSVEDWRARYF. The CDR3 DNA is TGCAGCGTTGAAGATTGGAGGGCGAGATACTTC.

The chain recombines TRBV7-2 with TRBJ1-2; D not certain. Germline loops: CDR1 SGHTA, CDR2 FQGNSA. V lost 6 bases and J 2 bases, leaving 16 bases between the germline ends. The length of the CDR3 is 15 residues. CDR3 in DNA: TGTGCCAGCAGATACAACCCCCTCGGAAACTATGGCTACACCTTC. It is translated as CASRYNPLGNYGYTF.

This chain connects TRBV7-9 to TRBJ1-3, with TRBD1 matching over 8 bases. V shed 2 bases, J shed 7 bases, and the junction held 4 bases outside the gene matches. Germline CDR1 is SEHNR and CDR2 is FQNEAQ (reference sequence). CDR3 size: 14 residues. The CDR3 nucleotides read TGTGCCAGCAGCTTAAGGGGACAGGTTAACACCATATATTTT. Encoded protein: CASSLRGQVNTIYF.

This clonotype was counted many times. The chain employs TRBV7-6 and TRBJ1-1; D is unclear. Germline V CDR1 and CDR2: SGHVS, FNYEAQ. V lost 4 bases and J 1 base, leaving 10 bases between the germline ends. This CDR3 contains 14 residues. The CDR3 nucleotides read TGTGCCAGCAGCTACGGACGGCAGAACACTGAAGCTTTCTTT. Encoded protein: CASSYGRQNTEAFF.

The rearrangement uses TRBV9 and TRBJ2-4; 8 bases agree with TRBD1. Per the germline V gene, CDR1 is SGDLS and CDR2 is YYNGEE. This CDR3 has 13 amino acids. With V trimmed by 7 bases and J by 3 bases, 3 bases remained unmatched. This chain's CDR3 is CASGQGGKNIQYF. The CDR3 coding sequence is TGTGCCAGCGGACAGGGTGGCAAAAACATTCAGTACTTC.

The chain combines TRBV5-1 with TRBJ2-7, with no clear D. The CDR3 consists of 14 residues. CDR1 is SGHRS, CDR2 YFSETQ, per germline. V was shortened by 1 base and J by 5 bases, with 13 bases between the two germline ends. CDR3 DNA: TGCGCCAGCAGCTTGCAATCCATCGCCAACGAGCAGTACTTC. This sequence encodes CASSLQSIANEQYF.

This clonotype was counted ten times or more. The V and J genes are TRBV5-5 and TRBJ2-1; D assignment may be TRBD1 or TRBD2 (7 bases each). With 0 bases removed from V and 4 bases from J, the gap between germline ends came to 35 bases. The CDR3 sequence is 23 residues long. Germline loops: CDR1 SGHKS, CDR2 YYEKEE (reference sequence). In DNA form, the CDR3 reads TGTGCCAGCAGCTTGGAAGCGGGGACTGGTCTAGCGGCAGAGGGACAGCCTTACAATGAGCAGTTCTTC. This codes for CASSLEAGTGLAAEGQPYNEQFF.

The V call is TRBV9, the J call TRBJ2-3; the match to TRBD2 covers 7 bases. J gave up 2 bases and V 2 bases, and 5 bases lay outside the gene matches. The germline gives CDR1 SGDLS, CDR2 YYNGEE. This CDR3 contains 15 residues. Written as DNA, the CDR3 is TGTGCCAGCAGCGTTACAGCGGGACTCACAGATACGCAGTATTTT. Protein sequence: CASSVTAGLTDTQYF.

V and J are TRBV6-2 or TRBV6-3 and TRBJ2-7, with D perhaps TRBD2 (6 bases). Looked up from germline, CDR1 is MNHEY and CDR2 is SVGEGT. Trimming took off 1 base at V and 5 bases at J, with 6 bases between the two ends. The CDR3 is made up of 12 amino acids. Written as DNA, the CDR3 is TGTGCCAGCAGTTACTGGGGGGACGAGCAGTACTTC. This sequence encodes CASSYWGDEQYF.

The V call is TRBV20-1, the J call TRBJ1-5, with unresolved D. The germline V gene has CDR1 DFQATT and CDR2 SNEGSKA (reference sequence). This CDR3 has 14 amino acids. The germline V and J ends were trimmed by 1 base and 0 bases, with 7 bases remaining between them. The CDR3 is CSARGGYSNQPQHF. The CDR3 DNA is TGCAGTGCTAGAGGAGGCTATAGCAATCAGCCCCAGCATTTT.

This clonotype was seen only a few times. This rearrangement joins TRBV7-2 to TRBJ2-2, with no clear D. The CDR3 length is 16 residues. Trimming removed 1 base from V and 4 bases from J, with 13 bases in between. CDR1 and CDR2 (germline): SGHTA, FQGNSA. The CDR3 sequence is CASSLVRSSGTGELFF. The CDR3 DNA sequence: TGTGCCAGCAGCTTAGTCAGGAGCTCGGGCACCGGGGAGCTGTTTTTT.

This clonotype showed up just a few times. V and J are TRBV9 and TRBJ2-7; D unresolved. V was pared by 0 bases and J by 0 bases, with 7 bases between. The germline gives CDR1 SGDLS, CDR2 YYNGEE. CDR3 size: 14 residues. CDR3 amino acids: CASSVGRASYEQYF. DNA of the CDR3: TGTGCCAGCAGCGTAGGAAGGGCCTCCTACGAGCAGTACTTC.

This chain links TRBV4-3 with TRBJ2-3, with 8 bases that match TRBD1. J gave up 5 bases and V 5 bases, and 9 bases lay outside the gene matches. This CDR3 comprises 15 residues. CDR1 and CDR2 (germline): LGHNA, YSLEER. The CDR3, as DNA: TGCGCCAGCAGCTCTGGGGACAGGAGAAGAGATACGCAGTATTTT. Translation gives CASSSGDRRRDTQYF.

This clonotype appeared a few times. This sequence joins TRBV20-1 and TRBJ2-2; the match to TRBD1 covers 8 bases. Germline CDR1 is DFQATT and CDR2 is SNEGSKA (reference sequence). The V segment lost 4 bases and the J segment 5 bases; nucleotides outside the gene matches: 9. This CDR3 has 15 amino acids. The CDR3 DNA reads as TGCAGTGCTACAAGACAGGGGATGATTACCGGGGAGCTGTTTTTT. Amino acid sequence: CSATRQGMITGELFF.

This clonotype was counted only a few times. The chain links TRBV7-9 to TRBJ2-7; tentatively, D is TRBD2 (5 bases). V shed 11 bases and J shed 3 bases, with 11 bases lying between them. The CDR3 totals 11 residues. The germline V gene has CDR1 SEHNR and CDR2 FQNEAQ (reference sequence). The CDR3 nucleotides read TGTGCCTGTTCCGGGGACTACGAGCAGTACTTC. Translation gives CACSGDYEQYF. The full variable domain, rest sourced from reference TRBV7-9 and TRBJ2-7, is DTGVSQNPRHKITKRGQNVTFRCDPISEHNRLYWYRQTLGQGPEFLTYFQNEAQLEKSRLLSDRFSAERPKGSFSTLEIQRTEQGDSAMYLCACSGDYEQYFGPGTRLTVT.

This clonotype was seen a handful of times. V and J are TRBV7-9 and TRBJ2-3; 9 bases are shared with TRBD1. The CDR3 totals 16 residues. Trimming took 6 bases from V and 2 from J; bases not matched to a gene: 9. Germline V gene lookup returns CDR1 SEHNR and CDR2 FQNEAQ (reference sequence). The CDR3 protein is CASSPGQGGDTDTQYF. Here the CDR3 DNA reads TGTGCCAGCAGTCCGGGACAGGGAGGGGACACAGATACGCAGTATTTT.